Included here is one T cell receptor (beta chain) sequence, with context. Original processing methods: The authors estimated nucleated cell counts from reference gene primer amplification. The repertoire was sequenced with immunoSEQ multiplex PCR; TCRdb's copy has only in-frame clones and lacks some. From that table come the V and J calls and clone size; the DNA was used to work out D and trimming. The data show 130,000 or so clones, 86% seen once. This record comes from a study of blood T cell repertoires in COVID-19. Study details: Samples taken during acute and convalescent COVID-19 were collected in the United States, Italy and Spain. PBMCs, B-cell-depleted T cells, or T cells were the source of the cDNA or gDNA that made up the material.

Trimming left V 6 bases short and J 2 bases short, with 16 bases between. The CDR3 spans 15 residues. In germline, CDR1 is MRHNA, CDR2 SNTAGT. The sequence came from a woman between 65 and 79 years old with COVID-19, enrolled during active disease. The rearrangement links TRBV6-4 to TRBJ1-2; tentative D call: TRBD1 (6 bases). Sequencing used peripheral blood. The CDR3 loop is CASSPLTTGNYGYTF. The CDR3 nucleotides are TGTGCCAGCAGCCCCCTTACAACAGGGAACTATGGCTACACCTTC.